Listed below are T cell receptor beta chains from one sample, sequenced in a study of cytomegalovirus exposure and HLA in healthy donors. Only in-frame clones appear in the TCRdb table, and some are missing; sequencing was by immunoSEQ multiplex PCR. The ten top clones account for 1.5% to 2%, within a sample of fewer than 40,000 clones. What was sequenced was PBMCs. These receptors all come from a woman aged 40 to 55 in good health and CMV-seropositive. Each CDR3 is given with its conserved first and last residue. D genes are given only for firm matches.

j_gene,d_gene,len,v_gene,CDR3nt,CDR3aa
TRBJ2-3,TRBD2,13,TRBV7-9,TGTGCCAGCAGCTTAGCCGGGACTAGCCTGCAGTATTTT,CASSLAGTSLQYF
TRBJ2-3,NA,15,TRBV28,TGTGCCAGCAGTACACCAGGGGAGGGGACAGATACGCAGTATTTT,CASSTPGEGTDTQYF
TRBJ2-4,NA,12,TRBV29-1,TGCAGCGTGTGTAACCCGGGTGGCATTGGGTACTTC,CSVCNPGGIGYF
TRBJ2-5,TRBD2,15,TRBV10-3,TGTGCCATCAGTTCCTCTAGCGGGAAAGGAGAGACCCAGTACTTC,CAISSSSGKGETQYF
TRBJ1-1,TRBD1,14,TRBV7-9,TGTGCCAGCAGCCCGGACAGGGGGTTCACTGAAGCTTTCTTT,CASSPDRGFTEAFF
TRBJ1-1,NA,12,TRBV28,TGTGCCGGCATGACGTCGGGACTAGGTGCTTTCTTT,CAGMTSGLGAFF
TRBJ1-3,TRBD1,15,TRBV7-9,TGTGCCAGCAGTAAGGGACAGGGGCTTGGAAACACCATATATTTT,CASSKGQGLGNTIYF
TRBJ1-1,TRBD1,15,TRBV5-1,TGCGCCAGCAGCTGGGGACAGGGTGGGGTGTCTGAAGCTTTCTTT,CASSWGQGGVSEAFF
TRBJ2-1,NA,12,TRBV19,TGTGCCAGTAGTAGTCGGGACAATGAGCAGTTCTTC,CASSSRDNEQFF
TRBJ2-7,TRBD2,18,TRBV7-8,TGTGCCAGCAGCTTAGCTGGTTTTAGCGGGATTTCACCCTACGAGCAGTACTTC,CASSLAGFSGISPYEQYF